This T cell receptor (beta chain) comes out of a study of shared clonotypes between healthy human individuals. Regarding this clone: Its antigen is unknown.

Only in-frame clones appear in the TCRdb table, and some are missing; sequencing was by immunoSEQ multiplex PCR. The table shows over a million clones, with roughly 96% occurring only once. Study observations and caveats: Donors were few, which limited the genetic and exposure-history diversity represented. Larger richness was generally estimated for naive than memory subsets.

This TCR was recovered from a man aged 25-45 years in good health. Sequencing was done on a sample of naive CD4+ T cells sorted from blood. Subset specified: CD45RA+ positively selected.

The CDR3 here is CASSLREGIAGEVDEQFF. The CDR3 bases are TGTGCCAGCTCGCTGCGAGAGGGGATAGCGGGAGAGGTCGATGAGCAGTTCTTC. This chain joins TRBV18 and TRBJ2-1; 9 bases map to TRBD2. V dropped 6 bases and J dropped 8; count of bases not matched to a gene: 20. CDR1 and CDR2 (germline): KGHSH, LQKENI. This CDR3 is 18 amino acids long.